This passage covers 18 T cell receptor beta chains from one sample sequenced in a study of tumor-infiltrating lymphocytes in primary liver carcinoma. Unsorted whole blood supplied the RNA, and germline DNA was extracted too. Total RNA amounting to roughly 0.5 ug was the source from which TCR beta cDNA was made with a constant-region primer. Three nested multiplex PCR rounds, a slightly modified ARM-PCR, produced the libraries for TCR beta. Use of TRBV1-TRBV30 forward primers with a C-beta reverse primer characterized the first two PCR rounds, which lasted roughly 11 cycles each. In TCRdb, the multiplex PCR reads were re-called with MiXCR into one record per CDR3 protein. The profile shows 250,000 to 350,000 distinct CDR3 sequences, about three fifths of them singletons. Sequencing was carried out using peripheral blood. These receptors came from a woman aged 30 to 39 with primary liver carcinoma and hepatitis B virus infection.

This clonotype was seen many times. The chain joins TRBV11-2 to TRBJ1-2; 8 bases fit TRBD1. V was clipped by 5 bases and J by 4 bases; unmatched bases: 15. CDR1 SGHAT and CDR2 FQNNGV come from the germline V gene. The CDR3 consists of 17 residues. CDR3 nucleotide sequence: TGTGCCAGCAGCCTCACCCCCGGGACAGGACTTGGCTATGGCTACACCTTC. Its protein product is CASSLTPGTGLGYGYTF.

The V and J genes are TRBV18 and TRBJ2-3; 7 positions match TRBD2. This CDR3 spans 20 amino acids. Unmatched junction bases numbered 17, after V lost 1 base and J lost 1 base. CDR1 and CDR2 from the germline V gene are KGHSH and LQKENI. The CDR3 is CASSPLVRGGRKEGTDTQYF. The CDR3 nucleotides read TGTGCCAGCTCACCACTGGTTCGTGGCGGGAGAAAGGAAGGCACAGATACGCAGTATTTT.

The genes are TRBV7-9 and TRBJ2-1, with 7 bases fitting TRBD2. This CDR3 has 15 amino acids. Trimming at V came to 5 bases and at J to 2 bases, leaving 6 bases not matched to a gene. Germline V gene data show CDR1 as SEHNR and CDR2 as FQNEAQ (reference sequence). This CDR3 is CASSPTSTTYNEQFF. CDR3 in DNA: TGTGCCAGCAGCCCGACTAGCACCACCTACAATGAGCAGTTCTTC.

As regards this clonotype: A junction boundary mismatches the germline segment, possibly from a read error. This sequence joins TRBV4-1 and TRBJ2-5; D unresolved. Germline values: CDR1 MGHRA, CDR2 YSYEKL. The CDR3 covers 14 residues. The CDR3 sequence: CASSQDELQEIQYF. The CDR3 coding sequence is TGCGCCAGCAGCCAAGATGAACTCCAAGAGATCCAGTACTTC.

This chain connects TRBV7-8 to TRBJ2-2; 7 bases match TRBD1. The germline CDR1 and CDR2 sequences are SGHVS and FQNEAQ. This CDR3 is 16 amino acids long. The V gene end was trimmed by 1 base and the J gene end by 6 bases; junction bases not matched to a gene: 8. Written as DNA, the CDR3 is TGTGCCAGCAGCTTAGGATATCGACAGGGCGCCGGGGAGCTGTTTTTT. As protein: CASSLGYRQGAGELFF.

The chain joins TRBV6-1 to TRBJ1-4; no reliable D call. V lost 6 bases, J lost 8 bases, and 16 bases lay in between. This CDR3 spans 14 amino acids. CDR1 MNHNS and CDR2 SASEGT come from the germline V gene. The CDR3 loop is CASRGRGQTEKLFF. The CDR3 DNA follows: TGTGCCAGCAGGGGCCGAGGGCAGACGGAAAAACTGTTTTTT.

In its sample, this clonotype was seen a few times. The chain links TRBV28 to TRBJ2-3, with TRBD2 matching 7 bases. Looked up from germline, CDR1 is MDHEN and CDR2 is SYDVKM. CDR3 length: 15 residues. Trimming took 7 bases from V and 4 from J; bases not matched to a gene: 11. CDR3 amino acids: CASTPPVGRADTQYF. CDR3 nucleotides: TGTGCCAGCACCCCCCCTGTTGGGAGGGCAGATACGCAGTATTTT.

The sample holds a few counts of this clonotype. The V gene is TRBV5-4, the J gene TRBJ2-7; D uncertain. The CDR3 is made up of 13 amino acids. V lost 3 bases and J 2 bases, leaving 9 bases between the germline ends. The germline CDR1 and CDR2 sequences are SGHNT and YYREEE (reference sequence). The CDR3: CASSSLDPYEQYF. The CDR3 DNA reads as TGTGCCAGCAGCTCTTTGGATCCCTACGAGCAGTACTTC.

This clonotype came up many times. The chain combines TRBV6-5 with TRBJ2-1, with D perhaps TRBD1 (6 bases). Trimming shortened V by 1 base and J by 0 bases, and 13 bases separated the two germline ends. The germline gives CDR1 MNHEY, CDR2 SVGAGI. The CDR3 is 17 amino acids. CDR3 coding DNA: TGTGCCAGCAGTTACTTGTGGGGGCCAGACTCCTACAATGAGCAGTTCTTC. It is translated as CASSYLWGPDSYNEQFF.

Regarding this clonotype: A read error may be the cause here, since a much bigger clone is one base away. The genes are TRBV6-5 and TRBJ2-4, with 8 nucleotides matching TRBD2. CDR1 is MNHEY, CDR2 SVGAGI, per germline. This CDR3 is 16 amino acids long. CDR3: CVSRSLAGGPKNIQYF. The CDR3 coding sequence is TGTGTCAGCAGATCTCTCGCGGGAGGCCCCAAAAACATTCAGTACTTC.

In regard to this clonotype: One end of the junction is discordant with germline, which a read error may explain. J is TRBJ1-2 and V is TRBV6-2 or TRBV6-3; maybe TRBD1 (6 bases). CDR3 length: 14 residues. In germline, CDR1 is MNHEY, CDR2 SVGEGT. CDR3 sequence reads: CASSDRLSNYDYTF. CDR3 DNA sequence: TGTGCCAGCAGCGACAGGTTATCTAACTATGACTACACCTTC.

The chain is built from TRBV10-2 and TRBJ2-1; maybe TRBD1 (5 bases). The CDR3 is 13 residues long. Germline V lookup: CDR1 WSHSY, CDR2 SAAADI. V was trimmed by 10 bases and J by 8 bases, leaving 18 bases between them. In DNA, the CDR3 is TGCGCCAACAAGTCGAGACAGAACTATGAGCAGTTCTTC. It is translated as CANKSRQNYEQFF.

Points on this clonotype: Compared with germline, one end of the junction differs, possibly owing to a read error. The J gene is TRBJ1-1, the V gene TRBV12-3 or TRBV12-4; D gene uncertain. The CDR3 has 14 amino acids. In DNA, the CDR3 is TGTGCCAACAGTTTATATGAACGGGTCACTGAAGCTTTCTTT. Amino acid sequence: CANSLYERVTEAFF.

In this sample, this clonotype turned up many times. The V call is TRBV11-3, the J call TRBJ2-5; D is perhaps TRBD1 (6 bases). Per germline, CDR1 SGHNT and CDR2 YENEEA. The CDR3 covers 15 residues. The ends were cut back, 5 bases at V and 0 bases at J, with 13 bases in the middle. CDR3 residues: CASSGARGYQETQYF. The CDR3 DNA sequence: TGTGCCAGCAGCGGGGCGAGGGGGTACCAAGAGACCCAGTACTTC.

This clonotype occurred many times. For the CDR3, the DNA is TGCGCCAGCAGCCAAGCCTGGCAGGCCTCCTACGAGCAGTACTTC. As protein: CASSQAWQASYEQYF. The chain is built from TRBV4-3 and TRBJ2-7, with D unclear. V was trimmed by 1 base and J by 0 bases, leaving 10 bases between them. The germline V gene encodes CDR1 LGHNA and CDR2 YSLEER. The CDR3 runs to 15 residues.

Concerning this clonotype itself: Likely a read error: the CDR3 ends without its conserved phenylalanine or tryptophan. The V gene is TRBV11-2, the J gene TRBJ2-1, with 11 bases lining up with TRBD1. Germline V CDR1 and CDR2: SGHAT, FQNNGV. The CDR3 is made up of 16 amino acids. This chain's CDR3 is CTSSLGGQGVYNEQFL. CDR3 in DNA: TGTACCAGCAGCTTAGGGGGACAGGGGGTATACAATGAGCAGTTCCTC.

The V gene is TRBV2, the J gene TRBJ1-1, with TRBD1 matching 9 bases. V was clipped by 9 bases and J by 5 bases; unmatched bases: 7. CDR1 is SNHLY, CDR2 FYNNEI, per germline. This CDR3 comprises 13 residues. CDR3 sequence reads: CARTGGEGTEAFF. The CDR3 nucleotides are TGTGCCAGGACAGGGGGGGAGGGGACTGAAGCTTTCTTT.

This clonotype showed up many times. This chain joins TRBV12-3 or TRBV12-4 and TRBJ2-7; 7 positions agree with TRBD1. The CDR3 is 14 amino acids. V trimming: 4 bases; J trimming: 2 bases; junction bases outside the gene matches: 5. The CDR3 spells CASSSRDRTYEQYF. In nucleotides, the CDR3 is TGTGCCAGCAGTTCCCGGGACAGAACCTACGAGCAGTACTTC.